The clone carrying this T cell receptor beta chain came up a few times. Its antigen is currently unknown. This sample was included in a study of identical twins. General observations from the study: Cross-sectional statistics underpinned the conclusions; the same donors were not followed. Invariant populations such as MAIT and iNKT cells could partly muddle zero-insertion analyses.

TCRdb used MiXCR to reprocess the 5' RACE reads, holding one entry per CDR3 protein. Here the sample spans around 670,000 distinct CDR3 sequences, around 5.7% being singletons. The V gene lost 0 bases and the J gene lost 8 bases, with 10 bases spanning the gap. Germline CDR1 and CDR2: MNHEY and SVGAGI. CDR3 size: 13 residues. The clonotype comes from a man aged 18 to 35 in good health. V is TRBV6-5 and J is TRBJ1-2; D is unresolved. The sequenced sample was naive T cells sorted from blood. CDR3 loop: CASSYSGAAGYTF. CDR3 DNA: TGTGCCAGCAGTTACTCTGGAGCAGCAGGCTACACCTTC.